This T cell receptor (beta chain) was captured by sequencing in a study of graft-versus-host responses after intestinal transplantation. Germline V gene sequence: CDR1 LNHDA, CDR2 SQIVND (reference sequence). The CDR3 sequence is 15 residues long. With V trimmed by 6 bases and J by 9 bases, 14 bases remained unmatched. As to this clone: The antigen is undetermined.

Measured with immunoSEQ multiplex PCR; TCRdb has only the in-frame clones, and not every one. The sample holds about 120,000 clones; less than 95% are singletons and the top ten take more than 0.15%. The source is a human donor who received an intestinal transplant. The chain recombines TRBV19 with TRBJ1-5, with 7 bases aligning to TRBD1. This specimen consisted of unstimulated CD4+ T cells sorted from spleen or lymph node cells, obtained before intestinal transplant. In DNA, the CDR3 is TGTGCCAGTAGGGAGGGACAGCGAGTTAGGGTGCCCCAGCATTTT. The encoded protein is CASREGQRVRVPQHF. The whole variable domain, filled in from reference TRBV19 and TRBJ1-5, reads DGGITQSPKYLFRKEGQNVTLSCEQNLNHDAMYWYRQDPGQGLRLIYYSQIVNDFQKGDIAEGYSVSREKKESFPLTVTSAQKNPTAFYLCASREGQRVRVPQHFGDGTRLSIL.